This T cell receptor beta chain appears in the sequencing data of a study of T cells after yellow fever vaccination. CDR3 length: 16 amino acids. The V segment lost 0 bases and the J segment 5 bases; nucleotides outside the gene matches: 5. CDR1 SGHRS and CDR2 YFSETQ come from the germline V gene. Study-level points and caveats: Peaking on day 5 versus 15, the secondary response was faster but weaker.

Each CDR3 protein gets one entry after TCRdb re-called the 5' RACE reads with MiXCR. The sample records fewer than 100,000 distinct CDR3 sequences, 8% to 10% being singletons. This sequence was found in a man between 18 and 29 years old who received the YFV17D yellow fever vaccine. The sample was CD8+ T cells not binding an NS4B(214-222) dextramer, sorted from PBMCs, taken approximately 16 days after the first yellow fever vaccination. This chain links TRBV5-1 with TRBJ2-3; 11 positions match TRBD2. The CDR3 DNA reads TGCGCCAGCAGCTTGGAGACTAGCGGGGCAGGAGATACGCAGTATTTT. Encoded protein: CASSLETSGAGDTQYF.